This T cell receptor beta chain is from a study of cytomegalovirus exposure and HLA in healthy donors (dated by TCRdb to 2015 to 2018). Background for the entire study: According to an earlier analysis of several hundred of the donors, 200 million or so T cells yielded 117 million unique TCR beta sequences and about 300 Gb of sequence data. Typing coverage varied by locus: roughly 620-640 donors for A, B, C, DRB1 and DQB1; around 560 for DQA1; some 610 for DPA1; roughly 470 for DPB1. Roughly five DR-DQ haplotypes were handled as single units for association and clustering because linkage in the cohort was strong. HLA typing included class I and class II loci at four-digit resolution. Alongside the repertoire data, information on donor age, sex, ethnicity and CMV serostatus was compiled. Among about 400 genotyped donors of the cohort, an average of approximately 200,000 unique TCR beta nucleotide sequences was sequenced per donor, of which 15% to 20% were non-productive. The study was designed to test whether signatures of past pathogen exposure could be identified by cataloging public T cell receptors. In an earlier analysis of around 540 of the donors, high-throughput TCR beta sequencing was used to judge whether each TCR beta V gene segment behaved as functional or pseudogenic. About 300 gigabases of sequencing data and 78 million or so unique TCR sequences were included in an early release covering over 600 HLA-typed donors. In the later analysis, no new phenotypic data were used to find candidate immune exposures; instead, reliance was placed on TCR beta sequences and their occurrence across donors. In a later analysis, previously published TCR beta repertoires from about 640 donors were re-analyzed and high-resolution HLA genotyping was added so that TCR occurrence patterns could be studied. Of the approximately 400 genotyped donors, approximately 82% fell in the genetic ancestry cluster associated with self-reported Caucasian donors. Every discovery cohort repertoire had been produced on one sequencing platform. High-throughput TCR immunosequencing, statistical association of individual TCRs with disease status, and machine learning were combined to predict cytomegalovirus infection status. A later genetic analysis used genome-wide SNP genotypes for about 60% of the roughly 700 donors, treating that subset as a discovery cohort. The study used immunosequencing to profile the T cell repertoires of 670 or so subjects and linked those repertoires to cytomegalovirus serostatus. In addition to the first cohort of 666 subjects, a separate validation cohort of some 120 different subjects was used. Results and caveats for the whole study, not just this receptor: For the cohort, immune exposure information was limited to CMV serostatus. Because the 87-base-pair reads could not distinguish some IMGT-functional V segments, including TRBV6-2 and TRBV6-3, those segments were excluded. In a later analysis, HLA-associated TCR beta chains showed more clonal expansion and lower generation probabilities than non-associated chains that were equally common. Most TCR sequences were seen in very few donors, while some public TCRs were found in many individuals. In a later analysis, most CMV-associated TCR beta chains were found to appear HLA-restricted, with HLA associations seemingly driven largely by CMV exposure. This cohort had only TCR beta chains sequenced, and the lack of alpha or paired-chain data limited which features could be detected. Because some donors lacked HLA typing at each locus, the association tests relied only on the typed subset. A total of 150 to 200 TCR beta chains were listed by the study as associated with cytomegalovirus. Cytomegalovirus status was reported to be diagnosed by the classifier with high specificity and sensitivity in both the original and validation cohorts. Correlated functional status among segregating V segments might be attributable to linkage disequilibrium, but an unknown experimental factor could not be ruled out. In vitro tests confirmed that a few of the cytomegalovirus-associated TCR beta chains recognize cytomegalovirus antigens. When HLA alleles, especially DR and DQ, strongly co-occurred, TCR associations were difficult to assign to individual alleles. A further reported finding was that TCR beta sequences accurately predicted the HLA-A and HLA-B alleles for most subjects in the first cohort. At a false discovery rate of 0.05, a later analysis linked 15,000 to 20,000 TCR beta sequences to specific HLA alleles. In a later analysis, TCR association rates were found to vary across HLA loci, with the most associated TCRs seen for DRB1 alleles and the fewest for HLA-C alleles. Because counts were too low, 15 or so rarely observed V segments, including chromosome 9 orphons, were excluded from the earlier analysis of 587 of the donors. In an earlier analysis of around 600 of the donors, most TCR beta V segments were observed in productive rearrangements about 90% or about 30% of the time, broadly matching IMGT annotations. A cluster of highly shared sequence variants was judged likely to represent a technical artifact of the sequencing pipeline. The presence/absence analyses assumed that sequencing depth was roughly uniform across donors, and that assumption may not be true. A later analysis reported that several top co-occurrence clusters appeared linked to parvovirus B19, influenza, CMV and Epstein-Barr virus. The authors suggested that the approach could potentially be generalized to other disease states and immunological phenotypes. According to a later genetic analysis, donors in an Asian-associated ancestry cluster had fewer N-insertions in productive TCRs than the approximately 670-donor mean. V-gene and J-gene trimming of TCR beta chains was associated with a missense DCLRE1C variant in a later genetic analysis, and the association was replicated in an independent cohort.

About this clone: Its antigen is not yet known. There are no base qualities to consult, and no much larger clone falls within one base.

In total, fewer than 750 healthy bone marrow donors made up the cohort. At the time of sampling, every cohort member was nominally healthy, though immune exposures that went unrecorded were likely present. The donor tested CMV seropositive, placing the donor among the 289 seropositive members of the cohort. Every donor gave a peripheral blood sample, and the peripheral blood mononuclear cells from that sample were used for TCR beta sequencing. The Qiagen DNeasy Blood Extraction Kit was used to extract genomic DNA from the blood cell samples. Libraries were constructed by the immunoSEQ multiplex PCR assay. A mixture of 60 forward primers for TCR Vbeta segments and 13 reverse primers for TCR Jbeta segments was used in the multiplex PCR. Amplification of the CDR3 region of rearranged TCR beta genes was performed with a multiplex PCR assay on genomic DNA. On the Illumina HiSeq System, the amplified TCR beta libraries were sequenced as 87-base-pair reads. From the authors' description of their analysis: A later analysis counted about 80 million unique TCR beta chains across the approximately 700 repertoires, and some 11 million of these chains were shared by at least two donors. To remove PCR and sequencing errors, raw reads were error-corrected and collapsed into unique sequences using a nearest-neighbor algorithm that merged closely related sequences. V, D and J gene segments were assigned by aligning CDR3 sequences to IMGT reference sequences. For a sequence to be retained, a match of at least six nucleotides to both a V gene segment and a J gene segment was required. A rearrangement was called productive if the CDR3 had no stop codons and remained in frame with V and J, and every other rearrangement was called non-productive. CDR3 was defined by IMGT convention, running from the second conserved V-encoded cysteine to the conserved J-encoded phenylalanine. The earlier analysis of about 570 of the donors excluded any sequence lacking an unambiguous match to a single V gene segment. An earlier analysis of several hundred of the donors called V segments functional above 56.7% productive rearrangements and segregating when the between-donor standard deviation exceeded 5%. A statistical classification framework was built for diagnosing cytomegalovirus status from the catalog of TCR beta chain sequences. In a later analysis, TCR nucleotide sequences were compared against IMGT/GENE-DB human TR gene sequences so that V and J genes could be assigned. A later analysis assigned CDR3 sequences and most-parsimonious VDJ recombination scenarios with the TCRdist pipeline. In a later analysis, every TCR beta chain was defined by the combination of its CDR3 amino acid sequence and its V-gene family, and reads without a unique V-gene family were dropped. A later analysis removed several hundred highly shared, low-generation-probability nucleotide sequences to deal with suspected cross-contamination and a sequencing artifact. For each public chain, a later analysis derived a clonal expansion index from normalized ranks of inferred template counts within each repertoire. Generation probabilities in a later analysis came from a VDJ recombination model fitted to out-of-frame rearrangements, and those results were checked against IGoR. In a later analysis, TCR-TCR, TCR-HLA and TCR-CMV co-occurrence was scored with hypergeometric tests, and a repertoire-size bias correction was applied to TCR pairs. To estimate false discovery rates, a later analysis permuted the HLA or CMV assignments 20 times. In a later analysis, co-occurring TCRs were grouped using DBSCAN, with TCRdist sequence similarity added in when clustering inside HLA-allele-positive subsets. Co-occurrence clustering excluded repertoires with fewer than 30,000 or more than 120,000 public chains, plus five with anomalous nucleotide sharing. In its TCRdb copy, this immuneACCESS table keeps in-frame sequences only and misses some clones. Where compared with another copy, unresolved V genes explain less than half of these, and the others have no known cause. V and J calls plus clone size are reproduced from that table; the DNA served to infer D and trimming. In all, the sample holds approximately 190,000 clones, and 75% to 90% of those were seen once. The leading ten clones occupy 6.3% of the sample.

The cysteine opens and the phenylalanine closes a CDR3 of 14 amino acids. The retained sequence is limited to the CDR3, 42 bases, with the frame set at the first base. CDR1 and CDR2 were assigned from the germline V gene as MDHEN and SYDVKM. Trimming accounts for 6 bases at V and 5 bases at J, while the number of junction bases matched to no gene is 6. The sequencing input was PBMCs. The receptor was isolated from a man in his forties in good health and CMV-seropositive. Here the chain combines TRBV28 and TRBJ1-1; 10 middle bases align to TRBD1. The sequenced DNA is TGTGCCAGCAGCCGACAGGGGGCAGGTACTGAAGCTTTCTTT. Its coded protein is CASSRQGAGTEAFF.